Reported below is one T cell receptor beta chain. Assay used: immunoSEQ multiplex PCR; TCRdb lists only in-frame clones, some missing. In the table there are approximately 120,000 clones, approximately 80% of which are singletons. The source of the sample is a study of radiation and T cells in renal cell carcinoma. Germline trimming cut 0 bases from V and 5 bases from J; bases unmatched to any gene: 6. This CDR3 has 15 residues. Germline lookup yields CDR1 LNHNV and CDR2 YYDKDF (reference sequence). Time point defined: baseline pretreatment blood. Treatment here: 15 Gy SBRT to primary tumor, nephrectomy 4 weeks later.

The chain uses TRBV15 and TRBJ2-5; 7 nucleotides match TRBD1. The sequencing used blood, collected from a patient whose treatment included radiotherapy and nephrectomy. This sequence originates from a woman aged 55-70 years with renal cell carcinoma. This chain's CDR3 is CATSRDKGQWETQYF. Written as DNA, the CDR3 is TGTGCCACCAGCAGAGATAAGGGACAGTGGGAGACCCAGTACTTC.